This entry is about one T cell receptor beta chain. This specimen comes from a study of blood T cell repertoires in COVID-19. Study-level information: Whether acute or convalescent, the COVID-19 samples came from the United States, Italy and Spain. PBMCs, B-cell-depleted T cells, or T cells provided the cDNA or gDNA that made up the material.

The CDR3 runs 12 residues. V gave up 4 bases and J gave up 3 bases, with 3 bases separating them. Per the germline V gene, CDR1 is SGHTA and CDR2 is FQGTGA. In the original processing: Cell counts per sample came from amplifying reference gene primers. Produced via immunoSEQ multiplex PCR; TCRdb's table is partial and in-frame only. The V and J calls and clone size are taken from that table; D and trimming were inferred from the DNA. This table has fewer than 250,000 clones, approximately 80% appearing once. This chain uses TRBV7-3 with TRBJ2-2; D is uncertain. The TCR comes from a human donor in a cohort sampled during active COVID-19. The specimen was peripheral blood. Here the CDR3 reads CASSSYTGELFF. CDR3 in DNA: TGTGCCAGCAGCTCTTACACCGGGGAGCTGTTTTTT.